The 19 T cell receptor delta chains given below trace back to one sample, sequenced in a study of gamma-delta chains in newborns, infants, children. With CATT, TCRdb re-called clones from the reads. The sample yields about 3,000 delta-chain clones, 10% seen once. Sequenced material: blood. The origin of the receptors is a child who was a newborn, infant or young child, either healthy, febrile or measles-vaccinated (not recorded which).

This clone is medium-sized (0.01 to 0.1%). The chain employs TRDV2 and TRDJ3, with 11 positions matching TRDD3. The CDR3 sequence is 22 residues long. The V and J ends lost 1 base and 3 bases, in that order; junction bases with no gene match: 16. Germline assignment: CDR1 GEAIGNYY and CDR2 EKD. The CDR3 sequence is CACDTVGTTRTGGYWDTRQMFF. CDR3 sequence (DNA): TGTGCCTGTGACACGGTTGGAACTACCAGAACTGGGGGATACTGGGACACCCGACAGATGTTTTTC.

In the case of this clone: Given a much more abundant clone one base away, this may be a read error. The chain combines TRDV2 with TRDJ3; 8 positions agree with TRDD3. The CDR3 has 18 amino acids. Germline-derived CDR1 and CDR2 are GEAIGNYY and EKD. The CDR3 here is CACDTVLGGSRDTRQMFF. The CDR3 coding sequence is TGTGCCTGTGACACCGTACTGGGGGGCTCCAGGGACACCCGACAGATGTTTTTC.

In its sample, this clone was seen a few times. Translating this DNA gives a protein that differs at residue 9 from the TCRdb one, which belongs to a much larger clone; a read error is likely, and the protein shown is this translation. The V and J genes are TRDV2 and TRDJ2, with D possibly matching TRDD3 (6 bases). Trimming removed 2 bases from V and 4 bases from J, with 16 bases in between. The length of the CDR3 is 16 residues. From germline, CDR1 is GEAIGNYY and CDR2 EKD. This CDR3 reads CACDSRRGTTTAQLFF. The CDR3 region has the DNA TGTGCCTGTGACAGTAGAAGGGGGACAACGACAGCACAACTCTTCTTT.

Concerning this clone itself: TCRdb shows a much larger clone's protein in place of this DNA's translation, and the two differ at residue 7, likely through a read error; the protein shown is translated from the DNA. The chain is built from TRDV2 and TRDJ3; possibly TRDD3 for D (5 bases). CDR3 length equals 16 residues. CDR1 and CDR2 from the germline V gene are GEAIGNYY and EKD. The germline V and J ends were trimmed by 4 bases and 0 bases, with 9 bases remaining between them. The CDR3 sequence: CACDPWDSWDTRQMFF. The CDR3 DNA is TGTGCCTGTGATCCCTGGGACTCCTGGGACACCCGACAGATGTTTTTC.

A note on this clone: With a much larger clone just one base away, this may be a read error. This chain uses TRDV2 with TRDJ3; 9 bases match TRDD3. The CDR3 has 19 residues. Per the germline V gene, CDR1 is GEAIGNYY and CDR2 is EKD. The CDR3 sequence: CACDTGWGYGSWGTRQMFF. The CDR3 DNA sequence: TGTGCCTGTGACACGGGCTGGGGATACGGCTCCTGGGGCACCCGACAGATGTTTTTC.

This clone was observed a handful of times. This may arise from a read error, as a much more abundant clone is one base away. The same CDR3 also results from other DNA sequences found in this sample. The CDR3 region is CAAVLGGRRGSWDTRQMFF. CDR3 DNA: TGTGCAGCAGTACTGGGGGGCCGGAGAGGCTCCTGGGACACTCGACAGATGTTTTTC. The genes are TRAV29/DV5 and TRDJ3; 8 bases match TRDD3. The CDR3 extends over 19 amino acids. From germline, CDR1 is NSMFDY and CDR2 ISSIKDK.

This clone was observed a handful of times. The protein TCRdb lists belongs to a much larger clone and differs from this DNA's translation at residue 4, which points to a read error; the protein shown is made from the DNA. This chain uses TRDV2 with TRDJ2; 8 positions match TRDD3. The germline CDR1 and CDR2 sequences are GEAIGNYY and EKD. The CDR3 is 14 residues long. CDR3 nucleotide sequence: TGTGCCTGTGGCACCTGGGGGATGACAGCACAACTCTTCTTT. Translating it yields CACGTWGMTAQLFF.

As to this clone: The translation of this DNA and the TCRdb protein of a much larger clone differ at residue 11, probably owing to a read error; the protein shown here is translated from the DNA. The chain combines TRDV2 with TRDJ3; 10 bases map to TRDD3. CDR1 GEAIGNYY and CDR2 EKD come from the germline V gene. The CDR3 totals 16 residues. V was pared by 3 bases and J by 11 bases, with 9 bases of the junction left unmatched. The CDR3 DNA is TGTGCCTGTGACGACTGGGGGATCGGTGACGCCCGACAGATGTTTTTC. Its protein is CACDDWGIGDARQMFF.

This clone is labeled as medium-sized. Other DNA sequences within the sample encode an identical CDR3. The chain recombines TRDV2 with TRDJ3, with 11 positions matching TRDD3. The germline gives CDR1 GEAIGNYY, CDR2 EKD. The ends lost 1 base at V and 0 bases at J; junction bases unmatched: 4. This CDR3 has 19 amino acids. CDR3 loop: CACDTLGDTRSWDTRQMFF. The CDR3 DNA follows: TGTGCCTGTGACACTCTGGGGGATACCCGCTCCTGGGACACCCGACAGATGTTTTTC.

Concerning this clone itself: A single base separates this from a much larger clone, so it may be a read error. The chain links TRDV2 to TRDJ3; 13 bases agree with TRDD3. TCRdb offers no J gene call, so here the DNA was matched to germline to obtain one. The germline V gene has CDR1 GEAIGNYY and CDR2 EKD. The CDR3 consists of 22 residues. The CDR3, as DNA: TGTGCCTGTGACACCGTACTGGGGGATACGCGGAAGAGCTCCTGGGACGCCCGACAGATGTTTTTC. Residues: CACDTVLGDTRKSSWDARQMFF.

On this clone: Since a much larger clone is just one base distant, this may be a read error. This chain uses TRDV2 with TRDJ3; the match to TRDD3 covers 7 bases. The CDR3 has 21 residues. V shed 1 base, J shed 0 bases, and the junction held 14 bases outside the gene matches. The germline CDR1 and CDR2 sequences are GEAIGNYY and EKD. CDR3 sequence (DNA): TGTGCCTGTGACACTGCCTCTCTGGGGGCCGCGCTCTCCTGGGACACCCGACAGATGTTTTTC. As protein: CACDTASLGAALSWDTRQMFF.

This clone was recorded a few times. A read error is possible here, since a much larger clone lies one base away. Other DNA sequences in the sample encode the same CDR3. The V call is TRDV2, the J call TRDJ2, with TRDD3 identical over 12 bases. The V gene's germline CDR1 is GEAIGNYY and CDR2 EKD. The CDR3 sequence is 18 residues long. CDR3 sequence reads: CACDSVTGGYSLTAQLFF. CDR3 nucleotides: TGCGCCTGTGACTCCGTAACTGGGGGATACTCTTTGACAGCACAACTCTTCTTT.

This clone appeared a few times. The rearrangement joins TRDV2 to TRDJ3, with 11 bases matching TRDD3. CDR3 size: 18 residues. J was trimmed by 3 bases and V by 2 bases; bases with no gene match: 5. Germline CDR1 reads GEAIGNYY; CDR2 reads EKD. CDR3 amino acids: CACDKYWGIGWDTRQMFF. Here the CDR3 DNA reads TGTGCCTGTGACAAGTACTGGGGGATAGGCTGGGACACCCGACAGATGTTTTTC.

Worth noting for this clone: The protein in TCRdb stems from a much larger clone and differs at residue 5 from this DNA's translation, likely a read error; here the protein is translated from the DNA. The gene calls are TRDV2 and TRDJ2, with a tentative D call TRDD3 (6 bases). Germline values: CDR1 GEAIGNYY, CDR2 EKD. Trimming removed 3 bases from V and 0 bases from J, with 13 bases in between. The CDR3 loop spans 16 amino acids. CDR3 amino acids: CACDPVGVALTAQLFF. Here the CDR3 DNA reads TGTGCCTGTGACCCAGTGGGGGTAGCTTTGACAGCACAACTCTTCTTT.

Worth noting for this clone: With a much larger clone just one base away, this may be a read error. The sample carries other DNA sequences with the same CDR3. CDR3 amino acids: CACDTWGISSWDTRQMFF. The CDR3 region has the DNA TGTGCCTGTGACACCTGGGGGATTAGCTCCTGGGACACCCGACAGATGTTTTTC. This chain connects TRDV2 to TRDJ3; 8 bases map to TRDD3. The CDR3 runs 18 residues. V shed 0 bases and J 0 bases; nucleotides not matched to a gene: 3. Germline assignment: CDR1 GEAIGNYY and CDR2 EKD.

This clone was seen a handful of times. A much larger clone differs from this one at a single base, so this may be a read error. Other DNA sequences in the sample encode the same CDR3. The CDR3 DNA is TGTGCCTGTGACACCGTCGATCACTGGGGGATACTCGGGGACACCCGACAGATGTTTTTC. Translating gives CACDTVDHWGILGDTRQMFF. This rearrangement joins TRDV2 to TRDJ3; 12 nucleotides align to TRDD3. This CDR3 has 20 residues. Germline trimming cut 0 bases from V and 5 bases from J; bases unmatched to any gene: 10. In germline, CDR1 is GEAIGNYY, CDR2 EKD.

This clone was detected only a few times. The chain's CDR3 is CALGVSTPSLRGTRADKLIF. As DNA, the CDR3 is TGTGCTCTTGGGGTTTCCACCCCATCTCTGAGGGGTACGCGGGCCGATAAACTCATCTTT. The chain links TRDV1 to TRDJ1; D ambiguous. Germline V lookup: CDR1 TSWWSYY, CDR2 QGS. The V gene lost 4 bases and the J gene lost 3 bases, with 30 bases spanning the gap. The length of the CDR3 is 20 residues.

This clone is labeled as large (0.1 to 1%). At the DNA level, this CDR3 is encoded by other sequences in the same sample as well. The chain has TRDV2 and TRDJ2; 9 bases map to TRDD3. The germline CDR1 and CDR2 sequences are GEAIGNYY and EKD. V lost 1 base, J lost 1 base, and 0 bases stayed unmatched. CDR3 size: 15 residues. In DNA form, the CDR3 reads TGTGCCTGTGACACTGGGGGATATTTGACAGCACAACTCTTCTTT. Protein sequence: CACDTGGYLTAQLFF.

About this clone: Since a much larger clone is just one base distant, this may be a read error. The chain joins TRDV2 to TRDJ3, with 8 bases aligning to TRDD3. The CDR3 totals 18 residues. The germline CDR1 and CDR2 sequences are GEAIGNYY and EKD. CDR3 sequence: CACDTGGFHSLDTRQMFF. The CDR3, as DNA: TGTGCCTGTGACACTGGGGGATTCCACTCCTTGGACACCCGACAGATGTTTTTC.